This record concerns one TCR beta chain sequence. The target antigen is unknown. The sample comes from a study of T cell responses to AZD1222 COVID-19 vaccine. Notes on the study in general: Most donors were white British and more were female, and clonal diversity was possibly underestimated.

Samples with a second dose at about 4 or about 12 weeks were pooled together. The germline V gene has CDR1 SEHNR and CDR2 FQNEAQ (reference sequence). The CDR3 covers 12 residues. Trimming pared 2 bases from V and 2 bases from J, leaving 4 bases between. Sequencing was performed with immunoSEQ multiplex PCR; in TCRdb, only in-frame clones are kept and a portion is missing. The data contain 15,000 to 18,000 clones, about 85% of them seen just once; the ten biggest clones take up roughly 3%. The material was peripheral blood, obtained 28 days after the second AZD1222 dose. This chain joins TRBV7-9 and TRBJ2-7; the D is unclear. This TCR derives from an adult who received the AZD1222 COVID-19 vaccine. CDR3 loop: CASSLLAYEQYF. CDR3 nucleotides: TGTGCCAGCAGCTTACTCGCCTACGAGCAGTACTTC.